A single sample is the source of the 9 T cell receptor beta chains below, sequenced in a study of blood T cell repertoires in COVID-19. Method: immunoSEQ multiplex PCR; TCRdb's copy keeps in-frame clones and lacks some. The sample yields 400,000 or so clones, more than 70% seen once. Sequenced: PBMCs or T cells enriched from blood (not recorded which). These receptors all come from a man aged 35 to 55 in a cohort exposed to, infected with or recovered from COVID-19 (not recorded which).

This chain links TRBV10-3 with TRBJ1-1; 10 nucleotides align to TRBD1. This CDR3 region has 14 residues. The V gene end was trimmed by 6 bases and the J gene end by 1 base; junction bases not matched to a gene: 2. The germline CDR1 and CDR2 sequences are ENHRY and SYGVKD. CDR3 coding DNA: TGTGCCATCAGGACAGGGGGCGCGAACACTGAAGCTTTCTTT. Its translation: CAIRTGGANTEAFF.

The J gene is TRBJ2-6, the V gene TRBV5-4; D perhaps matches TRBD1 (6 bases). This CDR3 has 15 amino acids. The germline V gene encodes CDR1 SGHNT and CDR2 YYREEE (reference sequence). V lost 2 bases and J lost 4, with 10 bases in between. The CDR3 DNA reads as TGTGCCAGCAGCTTACAGGGTTCCGGGGCCAACGTCCTGACTTTC. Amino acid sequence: CASSLQGSGANVLTF.

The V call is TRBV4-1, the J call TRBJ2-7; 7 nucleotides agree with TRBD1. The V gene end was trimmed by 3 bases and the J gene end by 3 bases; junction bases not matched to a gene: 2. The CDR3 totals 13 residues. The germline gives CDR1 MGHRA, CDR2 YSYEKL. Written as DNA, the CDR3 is TGCGCCAGCAGCCATGGGACAGTCTACGAGCAGTACTTC. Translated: CASSHGTVYEQYF.

CDR3 sequence (DNA): TGCGCCAGCCATACTAGCGGGAGAGAGACCCAGTACTTC. Amino acids: CASHTSGRETQYF. J is TRBJ2-5 and V is TRBV5-1; 11 positions agree with TRBD2. Trimming removed 7 bases from V and 4 bases from J; junction bases left unmatched: 3. Per the germline V gene, CDR1 is SGHRS and CDR2 is YFSETQ. CDR3 length equals 13 residues.

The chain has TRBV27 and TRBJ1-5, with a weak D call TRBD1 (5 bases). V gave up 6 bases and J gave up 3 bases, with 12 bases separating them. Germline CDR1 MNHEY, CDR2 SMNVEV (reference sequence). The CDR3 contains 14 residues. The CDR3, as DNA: TGTGCCAGCAGGACTGCAGGGTCCAATCAGCCCCAGCATTTT. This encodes CASRTAGSNQPQHF.

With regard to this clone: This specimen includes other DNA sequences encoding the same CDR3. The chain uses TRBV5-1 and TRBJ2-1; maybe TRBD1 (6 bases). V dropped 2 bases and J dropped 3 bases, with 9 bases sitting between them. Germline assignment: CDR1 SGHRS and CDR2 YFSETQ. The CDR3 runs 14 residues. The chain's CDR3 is CASSLGQNYNEQFF. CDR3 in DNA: TGCGCCAGCAGCTTAGGACAGAACTACAATGAGCAGTTCTTC.

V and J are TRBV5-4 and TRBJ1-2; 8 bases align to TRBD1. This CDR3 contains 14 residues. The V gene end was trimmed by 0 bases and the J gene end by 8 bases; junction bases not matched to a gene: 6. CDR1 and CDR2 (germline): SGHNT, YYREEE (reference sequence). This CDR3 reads CASSLETGVEGYTF. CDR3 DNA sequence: TGTGCCAGCAGCTTGGAGACAGGGGTTGAAGGCTACACCTTC.

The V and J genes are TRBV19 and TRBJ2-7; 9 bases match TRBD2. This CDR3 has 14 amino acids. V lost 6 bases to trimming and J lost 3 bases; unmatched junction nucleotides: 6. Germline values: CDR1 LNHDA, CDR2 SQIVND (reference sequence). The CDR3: CASSRSTSGYEQYF. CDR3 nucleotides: TGTGCCAGTAGCCGCTCGACTAGCGGCTACGAGCAGTACTTC.

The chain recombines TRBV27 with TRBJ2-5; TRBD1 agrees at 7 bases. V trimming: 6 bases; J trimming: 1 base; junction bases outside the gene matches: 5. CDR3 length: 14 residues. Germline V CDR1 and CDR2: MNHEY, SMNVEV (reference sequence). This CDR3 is CASRRTGAQETQYF. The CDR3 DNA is TGTGCCAGCAGAAGGACAGGAGCCCAAGAGACCCAGTACTTC.